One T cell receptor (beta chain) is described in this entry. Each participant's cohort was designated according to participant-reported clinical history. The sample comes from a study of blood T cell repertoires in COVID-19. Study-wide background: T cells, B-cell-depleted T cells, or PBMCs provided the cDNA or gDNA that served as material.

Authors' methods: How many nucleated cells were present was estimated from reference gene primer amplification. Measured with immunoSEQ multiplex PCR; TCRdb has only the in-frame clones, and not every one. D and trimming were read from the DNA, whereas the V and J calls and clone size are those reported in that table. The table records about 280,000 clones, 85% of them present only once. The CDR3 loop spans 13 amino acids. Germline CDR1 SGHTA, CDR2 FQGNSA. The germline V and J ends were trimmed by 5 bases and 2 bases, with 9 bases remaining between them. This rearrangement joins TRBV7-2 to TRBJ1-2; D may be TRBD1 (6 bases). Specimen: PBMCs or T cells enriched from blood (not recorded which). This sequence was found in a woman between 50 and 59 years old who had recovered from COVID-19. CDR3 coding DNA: TGTGCCAGCAGCCCACAGGGCAACTATGGCTACACCTTC. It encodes CASSPQGNYGYTF. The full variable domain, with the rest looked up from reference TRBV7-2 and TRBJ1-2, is GAGVSQSPSNKVTEKGKDVELRCDPISGHTALYWYRQSLGQGLEFLIYFQGNSAPDKSGLPSDRFSAERTGGSVSTLTIQRTQQEDSAVYLCASSPQGNYGYTFGSGTRLTVV.